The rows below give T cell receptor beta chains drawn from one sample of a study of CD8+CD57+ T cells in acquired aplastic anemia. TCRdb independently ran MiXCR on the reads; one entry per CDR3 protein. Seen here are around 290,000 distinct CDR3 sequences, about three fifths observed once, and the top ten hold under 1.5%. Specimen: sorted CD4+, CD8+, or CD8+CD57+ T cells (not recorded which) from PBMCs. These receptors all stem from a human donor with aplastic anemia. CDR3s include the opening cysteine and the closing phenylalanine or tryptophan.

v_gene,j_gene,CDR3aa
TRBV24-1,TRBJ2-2,CATSDLNRDTGELFF
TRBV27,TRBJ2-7,CASSSNRGRNEQYF
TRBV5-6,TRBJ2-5,CASSRGRGVSETQYF
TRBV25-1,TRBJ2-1,CASSNPTRSGSHEQFF
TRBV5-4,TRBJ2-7,CASSFILGQVGYEQYF
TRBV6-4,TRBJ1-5,CASSYDSSQPQHF
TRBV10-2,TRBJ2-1,CASSVRSGGPNEQFF
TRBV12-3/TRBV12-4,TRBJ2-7,CTSSLSGGAGEQYF
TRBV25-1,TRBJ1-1,CASSSPKNTEAFF
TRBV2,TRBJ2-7,CASRNINYEQYF